A selection of T cell receptor beta chains follows, all from one sample in a study of immune evolution from preneoplasia to lung adenocarcinoma. Measured with immunoSEQ multiplex PCR; TCRdb has only the in-frame clones, and not every one. The table has 9,000 to 10,000 clones, 90% seen once. Input material: FFPE invasive lung adenocarcinoma tissue. The source is a person between 70 and 80 years old with invasive lung adenocarcinoma. CDR3s include the opening cysteine and the closing phenylalanine or tryptophan. The order of the fields is D gene, V gene, clone size, J gene, CDR3 protein, CDR3 DNA. D genes are given only for firm matches. The listing skips clone size in some rows; elsewhere it reads once, few, many or a size class.

-	TRBV6-1	-	TRBJ1-2	CASRTLGQNYGYTF	TGTGCCAGCAGGACTTTGGGGCAGAACTATGGCTACACCTTC
-	TRBV19	-	TRBJ1-3	CASSPTGGNTIYF	TGTGCCAGTAGCCCGACAGGTGGAAACACCATATATTTT
-	TRBV11-3	-	TRBJ2-2	CASSRDLGGELFF	TGTGCCAGCAGCCGGGACTTGGGGGGGGAGCTGTTTTTT
TRBD1	TRBV30	-	TRBJ2-7	CAWTTGGVAYEQYF	TGTGCCTGGACTACAGGGGGCGTTGCCTACGAGCAGTACTTC
TRBD2	TRBV4-1	-	TRBJ2-3	CASSQGVSGRSTDTQYF	TGCGCCAGCAGCCAAGGGGTGAGCGGGAGGAGCACAGATACGCAGTATTTT
TRBD1	TRBV5-1	-	TRBJ2-3	CASSLGTGQFVTQYF	TGCGCCAGCAGCTTGGGGACAGGGCAATTTGTTACGCAGTATTTT
-	TRBV7-2	-	TRBJ1-2	CASSLWSLGLSNDYTF	TGTGCCAGCAGCTTATGGAGTCTGGGGCTAAGCAATGACTACACCTTC
TRBD1	TRBV6-1	-	TRBJ2-1	CASSETGGSYNEQFF	TGTGCCAGCAGCGAGACAGGGGGCTCCTACAATGAGCAGTTCTTC
TRBD2	TRBV30	-	TRBJ2-4	CATIPGLAGQNIQYF	TGTGCCACCATTCCGGGACTAGCGGGACAAAACATTCAGTACTTC
-	TRBV5-8	-	TRBJ1-3	CASSSLYGGNTIYF	TGTGCCAGCAGTTCCCTCTACGGTGGAAACACCATATATTTT
-	TRBV7-9	-	TRBJ2-3	CASGFGPDTQYF	TGTGCCAGCGGTTTTGGGCCAGATACGCAGTATTTT
-	TRBV6-1	-	TRBJ2-4	CASRPGAWDKNIQYF	TGTGCCAGCAGGCCCGGGGCGTGGGACAAAAACATTCAGTACTTC
TRBD1	TRBV9	-	TRBJ2-3	CASSVGRDRVSDTQYF	TGTGCCAGCAGCGTAGGCCGGGACAGGGTATCAGATACGCAGTATTTT
TRBD2	TRBV7-9	-	TRBJ2-3	CASSLPIGAGGTDTQYF	TGTGCCAGCAGCTTACCAATAGGCGCGGGGGGCACAGATACGCAGTATTTT
-	TRBV7-2	once	TRBJ2-3	CASSLMGLGPTDTQYF	TGTGCCAGCAGCTTAATGGGGCTAGGGCCCACAGATACGCAGTATTTT
-	TRBV6-1	-	TRBJ1-1	CASAHRGGTEAFF	TGTGCCAGCGCTCACCGAGGAGGAACTGAAGCTTTCTTT
-	TRBV6-1	-	TRBJ1-2	CASSTGTSYGYTF	TGTGCCAGCAGCACCGGGACATCTTATGGCTACACCTTC
TRBD1	TRBV5-1	-	TRBJ2-5	CASSLEGQGETQYF	TGCGCCAGCAGCTTGGAGGGACAGGGGGAGACCCAGTACTTC
-	TRBV10-2	once	TRBJ2-2	CASRASPNTGELFF	TGCGCCAGCAGAGCAAGCCCGAACACCGGGGAGCTGTTTTTT
-	TRBV15	-	TRBJ2-3	CATSRGASTSTDTQYF	TGTGCTACCAGCAGAGGTGCGTCTACTAGCACAGATACGCAGTATTTT
TRBD1	TRBV6-5	-	TRBJ2-1	CASIPSAGQGTPQFF	TGTGCCAGCATCCCCTCCGCGGGACAGGGAACCCCCCAGTTCTTC
TRBD2	TRBV29-1	-	TRBJ2-2	CSVGTSGGANTGELFF	TGCAGCGTAGGGACTAGCGGGGGGGCGAACACCGGGGAGCTGTTTTTT
-	TRBV2	-	TRBJ1-1	CASSKVTKTGDTEAFF	TGTGCCAGCAGTAAGGTCACGAAGACTGGGGACACTGAAGCTTTCTTT
-	TRBV7-2	few	TRBJ1-1	CASSLGQVEYTEAFF	TGTGCCAGCAGCTTAGGGCAGGTCGAATACACTGAAGCTTTCTTT
-	TRBV11-1	-	TRBJ2-7	CASSYGTYEQYF	TGTGCCAGCAGCTACGGGACGTACGAGCAGTACTTC
-	TRBV11-1	-	TRBJ2-1	CASTPGGLGNYNEQFF	TGTGCCAGCACCCCCGGAGGGTTAGGGAACTACAATGAGCAGTTCTTC
-	TRBV28	-	TRBJ2-7	CASRGTGLNSYEQYF	TGTGCCAGCAGGGGTACGGGCCTCAACTCCTACGAGCAGTACTTC
-	TRBV6-1	-	TRBJ1-4	CASSEVGHPNEKLFF	TGTGCCAGCAGTGAAGTCGGGCACCCTAATGAAAAACTGTTTTTT